These 6 T cell receptor beta chains were sequenced from one sample in a study of T cell repertoires in cytomegalovirus infection. TCRdb re-analysed the reads in MiXCR, keeping a single row per CDR3 protein. Counted here are more than 350,000 distinct CDR3 sequences, approximately 30% occurring once; the ten biggest clones make up approximately 13%. The sample was PBMCs. These receptor sequences come from a human donor in good health (CMV status not recorded). Some clones in this sample may be carry-over from other donors' samples.

The chain carries TRBV28 and TRBJ2-7; 9 positions agree with TRBD1. Germline CDR1 and CDR2: MDHEN and SYDVKM. The CDR3 runs to 15 residues. V lost 6 bases and J lost 5; bases outside the gene matches: 11. The CDR3 sequence: CASSFVWTGEHEQYF. For the CDR3, the DNA is TGTGCCAGCAGCTTCGTTTGGACAGGGGAGCACGAGCAGTACTTC.

Worth noting for this clonotype: Possible read error: a much larger clone is one base away. The rearrangement joins TRBV7-6 to TRBJ1-1, with 7 bases that match TRBD1. The CDR3 has 16 amino acids. Germline CDR1 reads SGHVS; CDR2 reads FNYEAQ. The CDR3 reads CASSFLWGQFYTEALF. The DNA of the CDR3 is TGTGCCAGCAGCTTTTTGTGGGGACAGTTTTACACTGAAGCTTTATTT.

This rearrangement joins TRBV10-3 to TRBJ1-2; D remains unclear. Looked up from germline, CDR1 is ENHRY and CDR2 is SYGVKD. This CDR3 spans 13 amino acids. The V end was cut by 0 bases, the J end by 3 bases, with 5 bases between. CDR3 DNA sequence: TGTGCCATCAGTGAGTCTCCGGACTATGGCTACACCTTC. Translated, it gives CAISESPDYGYTF.

This clonotype appeared a few times. The chain has TRBV27 and TRBJ1-4; possibly TRBD1 for D (6 bases). Germline CDR1 is MNHEY and CDR2 is SMNVEV (reference sequence). The CDR3 spans 15 residues. Trimming left V 6 bases short and J 2 bases short, with 13 bases between. CDR3 region: CASRTTGFTNEKLFF. In DNA form, the CDR3 reads TGTGCCAGCAGAACCACAGGGTTTACTAATGAAAAACTGTTTTTT. Variable domain in full (rest from reference TRBV27 and TRBJ1-4): EAQVTQNPRYLITVTGKKLTVTCSQNMNHEYMSWYRQDPGLGLRQIYYSMNVEVTDKGDVPEGYKVSRKEKRNFPLILESPSPNQTSLYFCASRTTGFTNEKLFFGSGTQLSVL.

This chain uses TRBV24-1 with TRBJ2-1; TRBD1 agrees at 9 bases. The J segment lost 6 bases and the V segment lost 4 bases, leaving 6 bases of the junction unmatched. Germline CDR1 and CDR2: KGHDR and SFDVKD. CDR3 length equals 15 residues. CDR3 amino acids: CATSEPGQGVNEQFF. The DNA of the CDR3 is TGTGCCACCAGTGAACCGGGACAGGGAGTCAATGAGCAGTTCTTC.

This rearrangement joins TRBV5-1 to TRBJ1-2; 8 nucleotides line up with TRBD1. The CDR3 extends over 14 amino acids. Per the germline V gene, CDR1 is SGHRS and CDR2 is YFSETQ. The trim removed 4 bases at V and 2 bases at J, leaving 4 bases unmatched. The CDR3 DNA sequence: TGCGCCAGCAGCCCACAGGGGGACAACTATGGCTACACCTTC. Encoded protein: CASSPQGDNYGYTF.